What follows describes a single T cell receptor (beta chain). What it binds is not known. The germline gives CDR1 MNHEY, CDR2 SVGEGT. Losses at the gene ends were 2 bases for V and 1 base for J; bases not matched to a gene: 6. CDR3 size: 16 residues. This specimen belongs to a study of T cells in Graves' hyperthyroidism and ophthalmopathy. Study-wide results and caveats: A 13 V-J signature model discriminated ophthalmopathy versus stable hyperthyroidism. Also found in blood were most expanded thyroid clonotypes above 0.001.

Those with hyperthyroidism were 18 to 65 years old, newly diagnosed, and ill for under 2 months. Each diagnosis drew on symptoms, thyroxine, TRAb, thyroid ultrasound and orbital computed tomography findings. The CDR3 regions of TCR beta were amplified from RNA transcripts. The HTBI primer set was used in a first-round RT-PCR of the TCR CDR3. TCRdb redid the calling of the multiplex PCR reads with MiXCR, one entry per CDR3 protein. The repertoire consists of approximately 600,000 distinct CDR3 sequences, with around 15% occurring once and the leading ten covering 3.8%. Specimen: blood. The TCR was taken from a woman in her thirties with Graves' hyperthyroidism. The J gene is TRBJ1-2, the V gene TRBV6-2 or TRBV6-3, with 8 bases lining up with TRBD1. CDR3 protein: CASSYNRRGLNYGYTF. The CDR3 DNA sequence: TGTGCCAGCAGTTACAACCGCAGGGGGCTTAACTATGGCTACACCTTC.